The 28 T cell receptor beta chains below were found in one sample sequenced in a study of vaccination and CD4 T cells after COVID-19. Sequence data for DNA of cultured CD4+ T cells were generated by the Oncomine TCR Beta short-read assay. Genomic DNA from cultured CD4+ T cells was extracted. From the PCR reads, TCRdb called clonotypes with MiXCR, one entry per CDR3 protein. This sample has more than 7,000 distinct CDR3 sequences, with more than 35% found just once. Regarding treatment: roughly nine-day PBMC culture with coronavirus spike peptide pools or control peptides (ViraFEST assay). From the unexposed donor, CD4+ T cells were collected ahead of the COVID-19 pandemic (2011-2018). No antigen has been assigned to these receptors. Sequencing used CD4+ T cells from blood, cultured in vitro. All receptors come from a human donor in good health.

V gene TRBV6-1 combines with J gene TRBJ2-1, with 7 bases matching TRBD2. Germline CDR1 reads MNHNS; CDR2 reads SASEGT. CDR3 length equals 14 residues. V was clipped by 6 bases and J by 8 bases; unmatched bases: 10. Here the CDR3 reads CASRDRTRGDEQFF. The CDR3 DNA sequence: TGTGCCAGCAGGGATCGGACTAGGGGCGATGAGCAGTTCTTC.

This chain uses TRBV6-5 with TRBJ1-5; D is undetermined. V gave up 0 bases and J gave up 1 base, with 7 bases separating them. This CDR3 spans 15 amino acids. The V gene's germline CDR1 is MNHEY and CDR2 SVGAGI. CDR3 DNA sequence: TGTGCCAGCAGTTACTCGATCGGGAGCAATCAGCCCCAGCATTTT. Protein: CASSYSIGSNQPQHF.

The rearrangement joins TRBV19 to TRBJ2-3; perhaps TRBD2 as D (6 bases). This CDR3 is built from 14 residues. Germline loops: CDR1 LNHDA, CDR2 SQIVND (reference sequence). Trimming shortened V by 8 bases and J by 2 bases, and 14 bases separated the two germline ends. This CDR3 is CASQTSLFTDTQYF. The CDR3 DNA sequence: TGTGCCAGTCAGACTAGTCTATTCACAGATACGCAGTATTTT. The full variable domain, with the rest looked up from reference TRBV19 and TRBJ2-3, is DGGITQSPKYLFRKEGQNVTLSCEQNLNHDAMYWYRQDPGQGLRLIYYSQIVNDFQKGDIAEGYSVSREKKESFPLTVTSAQKNPTAFYLCASQTSLFTDTQYFGPGTRLTVL.

J is TRBJ2-7 and V is TRBV10-3, with 7 nucleotides matching TRBD2. This CDR3 spans 15 amino acids. V gave up 0 bases and J gave up 6 bases; unmatched junction bases: 8. CDR1 is ENHRY and CDR2 is SYGVKD in the germline V gene. CDR3 nucleotide sequence: TGTGCCATCAGTGAGTCCGGCGGGAGATTACGCGAGCAGTACTTC. Translating gives CAISESGGRLREQYF.

The rearrangement joins TRBV5-1 to TRBJ1-4; a possible D gene is TRBD1 (6 bases). The CDR3 has 15 amino acids. CDR1 and CDR2 (germline): SGHRS, YFSETQ. V was shortened by 7 bases and J by 7 bases, with 20 bases between the two germline ends. Here the CDR3 DNA reads TGCGCCAGCGGCGACGTGGGGGGGCTAGGTGAAAAACTGTTTTTT. This encodes CASGDVGGLGEKLFF.

The genes are TRBV24-1 and TRBJ2-3; 8 nucleotides match TRBD2. With V trimmed by 1 base and J by 0 bases, 5 bases remained unmatched. There are 17 residues in the CDR3. Germline V gene data show CDR1 as KGHDR and CDR2 as SFDVKD. CDR3 region: CATSDFWASGSTDTQYF. In nucleotides, the CDR3 is TGTGCCACCAGTGATTTTTGGGCTAGCGGGAGCACAGATACGCAGTATTTT.

The chain couples TRBV2 to TRBJ1-2; no clear D. In germline, CDR1 is SNHLY, CDR2 FYNNEI. V shed 6 bases and J shed 8 bases, with 10 bases lying between them. This CDR3 is built from 11 residues. For the CDR3, the DNA is TGTGCCAGCAGCCCCGGGGTCGGCTACACCTTC. Translating it yields CASSPGVGYTF.

The rearrangement links TRBV6-1 to TRBJ2-3; 10 nucleotides match TRBD2. The germline V gene has CDR1 MNHNS and CDR2 SASEGT. The CDR3 contains 13 residues. The J segment lost 7 bases and the V segment lost 6 bases, leaving 4 bases of the junction unmatched. This CDR3 reads CASRRTSGHTQYF. CDR3 coding DNA: TGTGCCAGCAGAAGGACTAGCGGTCATACGCAGTATTTT.

The CDR3 nucleotides are TGCAGTGCTACCGGGTCAGGGACAGATACGCAGTATTTT. The encoded protein is CSATGSGTDTQYF. The chain carries TRBV20-1 and TRBJ2-3, with a tentative D call TRBD1 (5 bases). Germline CDR1 reads DFQATT; CDR2 reads SNEGSKA (reference sequence). The V end lost 4 bases, the J end lost 3 bases, and 11 bases lay between the germline ends. This CDR3 region has 13 residues.

This clonotype has just a few counts. The chain has TRBV20-1 and TRBJ2-3, with D maybe TRBD1 (6 bases). Germline V gives CDR1 DFQATT, CDR2 SNEGSKA (reference sequence). This CDR3 has 16 amino acids. This CDR3 reads CSSPASGHRASDTQYF. The CDR3 DNA is TGCAGCTCCCCGGCGTCGGGTCACAGGGCCTCAGATACGCAGTATTTT.

This clonotype was seen only a few times. This chain connects TRBV6-1 to TRBJ1-3; D not certain. The V and J ends lost 5 bases and 2 bases respectively, with 10 bases between them. The CDR3 runs to 14 residues. Germline CDR1 MNHNS, CDR2 SASEGT. CDR3 nucleotide sequence: TGTGCCAGCAGTCCCCCCGGGGCTGGAAACACCATATATTTT. It yields the protein CASSPPGAGNTIYF.

The chain links TRBV20-1 to TRBJ2-1; 8 bases line up with TRBD1. V lost 0 bases to trimming and J lost 5 bases; unmatched junction nucleotides: 9. CDR1 and CDR2 (germline): DFQATT, SNEGSKA (reference sequence). The CDR3 sequence is 16 residues long. CDR3: CSARDTAGGMDNEQFF. DNA for the CDR3: TGCAGTGCTAGAGATACGGCAGGGGGCATGGACAATGAGCAGTTCTTC.

The chain links TRBV7-9 to TRBJ1-5; 9 nucleotides match TRBD1. The J segment lost 0 bases and the V segment lost 6 bases, leaving 12 bases of the junction unmatched. Germline CDR1 and CDR2: SEHNR and FQNEAQ (reference sequence). CDR3 size: 18 residues. CDR3 amino acids: CASSQDRGPFSSNQPQHF. CDR3 bases: TGTGCCAGCAGTCAGGACAGGGGCCCCTTCTCTAGCAATCAGCCCCAGCATTTT.

About this clonotype itself: A junction end diverges from the germline sequence, so it may reflect a read error. CDR3: CASSVRGVDLYGYTF. CDR3 nucleotides: TGTGCCAGTAGCGTAAGGGGCGTCGACCTCTATGGCTACACCTTC. This chain uses TRBV9 with TRBJ1-2; tentatively, D is TRBD1 (5 bases). This CDR3 has 15 amino acids. Germline V gives CDR1 SGDLS, CDR2 YYNGEE. Looking up the rest from reference TRBV9 and TRBJ1-2 gives the full variable domain: DSGVTQTPKHLITATGQRVTLRCSPRSGDLSVYWYQQSLDQGLQFLIQYYNGEERAKGNILERFSAQQFPDLHSELNLSSLELGDSALYFCASSVRGVDLYGYTFGSGTRLTVV.

This clonotype has a handful of counts. This chain joins TRBV28 and TRBJ2-7; 8 nucleotides align to TRBD2. The germline V gene encodes CDR1 MDHEN and CDR2 SYDVKM. CDR3 length equals 15 residues. Trimming removed 2 bases from V and 2 bases from J; junction bases left unmatched: 5. The CDR3 loop is CASSLGGGLAYEQYF. CDR3 bases: TGTGCCAGCAGTTTAGGAGGGGGACTAGCCTACGAGCAGTACTTC.

This sequence joins TRBV28 and TRBJ1-2; D is perhaps TRBD1 (5 bases). Germline CDR1 is MDHEN and CDR2 is SYDVKM. The CDR3 extends over 12 amino acids. Trimming removed 10 bases from V and 2 bases from J, with 11 bases in between. As DNA, the CDR3 is TGTGCCATCACGGGGCCCAACTATGGCTACACCTTC. It yields the protein CAITGPNYGYTF.

This clonotype came up a few times. The rearrangement links TRBV27 to TRBJ2-7; D possibly corresponds to TRBD2 (5 bases). This CDR3 is 14 amino acids long. Germline lookup yields CDR1 MNHEY and CDR2 SMNVEV (reference sequence). V lost 2 bases, J lost 3 bases, and 11 bases lay in between. CDR3: CASSLRGFGYEQYF. The CDR3 nucleotides are TGTGCCAGCAGTTTAAGAGGGTTTGGCTACGAGCAGTACTTC.

This clonotype appeared once. CDR3 loop: CASKFPGQGASGAFF. CDR3 sequence (DNA): TGTGCCAGTAAATTCCCGGGACAGGGGGCGAGCGGAGCTTTCTTT. This chain links TRBV19 with TRBJ1-1, with TRBD1 identical over 12 bases. The junction had 13 bases not matched to a gene; V was cut back by 7 bases and J by 10 bases. This CDR3 has 15 amino acids. The germline V gene has CDR1 LNHDA and CDR2 SQIVND (reference sequence).

The chain links TRBV7-9 to TRBJ2-6; D unresolved. V gave up 1 base and J gave up 0 bases, with 4 bases separating them. From germline, CDR1 is SEHNR and CDR2 FQNEAQ (reference sequence). The CDR3 contains 15 residues. CDR3 coding DNA: TGTGCCAGCAGCTTAGACCACTCTGGGGCCAACGTCCTGACTTTC. It yields the protein CASSLDHSGANVLTF.

This clonotype turned up a few times. The V call is TRBV7-9, the J call TRBJ2-1; 13 nucleotides match TRBD2. Germline loops: CDR1 SEHNR, CDR2 FQNEAQ (reference sequence). The V and J ends lost 5 bases and 8 bases, in that order; junction bases with no gene match: 9. The CDR3 spans 16 residues. The CDR3 region is CASSPGLAGDRDEQFF. CDR3 sequence (DNA): TGTGCCAGCAGCCCCGGACTAGCGGGAGATCGGGATGAGCAGTTCTTC.

This clonotype appeared a few times. The chain is built from TRBV11-2 and TRBJ1-1; no clear D. V was shortened by 4 bases and J by 0 bases, with 6 bases between the two germline ends. CDR3 length: 13 amino acids. Germline assignment: CDR1 SGHAT and CDR2 FQNNGV. The CDR3: CASSSGLNTEAFF. CDR3 DNA sequence: TGTGCCAGCAGCTCAGGACTGAACACTGAAGCTTTCTTT.

This rearrangement joins TRBV10-3 to TRBJ1-1; TRBD1 aligns across 7 bases. The CDR3 runs 13 residues. The germline V gene has CDR1 ENHRY and CDR2 SYGVKD. The trim removed 10 bases at V and 10 bases at J, leaving 15 bases unmatched. Here the CDR3 reads CATFGRAQGGAFF. CDR3 DNA: TGTGCCACCTTCGGCAGGGCGCAGGGGGGAGCTTTCTTT.

DNA of the CDR3: TGTGCCGGCCGAGCGTTGGCTGATTCAGAGACCCAGTACTTC. Protein: CAGRALADSETQYF. The chain couples TRBV6-1 to TRBJ2-5; D remains ambiguous. V was cut by 11 bases and J by 4 bases, with 20 bases left in between. Germline V gene lookup returns CDR1 MNHNS and CDR2 SASEGT. This CDR3 spans 14 amino acids.

The chain has TRBV30 and TRBJ1-2; D is ambiguous. CDR1 GTSNPN and CDR2 SVGIG come from the germline V gene (reference sequence). Deletions cut 6 bases from V and 4 bases from J, with 6 bases between. The CDR3 consists of 10 residues. The DNA for the CDR3 is TGTGCCTGTATGTCCTATGGCTACACCTTC. Its protein is CACMSYGYTF.

The rearrangement links TRBV6-2 or TRBV6-3 to TRBJ2-7, with D unresolved. The V end was cut by 3 bases, the J end by 0 bases, with 3 bases between. CDR1 MNHEY and CDR2 SVGEGT come from the germline V gene. The CDR3 runs 12 residues. CDR3: CASSYSSYEQYF. The CDR3 DNA reads as TGTGCCAGCAGTTATTCCTCCTACGAGCAGTACTTC.

The chain employs TRBV2 and TRBJ2-2, with D maybe TRBD1 (6 bases). CDR3 length: 14 residues. V was clipped by 7 bases and J by 5 bases, with 14 bases between them. Germline V gives CDR1 SNHLY, CDR2 FYNNEI. In DNA, the CDR3 is TGTGCCAGCAATTGGGACCAGGGGACCGGGGAGCTGTTTTTT. Its protein product is CASNWDQGTGELFF.

The chain employs TRBV24-1 and TRBJ2-1; 13 bases agree with TRBD2. With 3 bases clipped from V and 6 bases from J, the junction kept 10 bases outside the gene matches. Germline V gene sequence: CDR1 KGHDR, CDR2 SFDVKD. The CDR3 sequence is 18 residues long. CDR3 in amino acids: CATSDPGFRTSGSNEQFF. CDR3 nucleotide sequence: TGTGCCACCAGTGATCCGGGGTTCAGGACTAGCGGGAGCAATGAGCAGTTCTTC.

On this clonotype: A read error may account for a junction end that differs from germline. V and J are TRBV28 and TRBJ1-1; 9 nucleotides align to TRBD1. This CDR3 has 13 residues. CDR1 is MDHEN and CDR2 is SYDVKM in the germline V gene. CDR3 bases: TGTGCCAGCAATTTACAGGGGGCGGGTGAAGCTTTCTTT. The encoded protein is CASNLQGAGEAFF.